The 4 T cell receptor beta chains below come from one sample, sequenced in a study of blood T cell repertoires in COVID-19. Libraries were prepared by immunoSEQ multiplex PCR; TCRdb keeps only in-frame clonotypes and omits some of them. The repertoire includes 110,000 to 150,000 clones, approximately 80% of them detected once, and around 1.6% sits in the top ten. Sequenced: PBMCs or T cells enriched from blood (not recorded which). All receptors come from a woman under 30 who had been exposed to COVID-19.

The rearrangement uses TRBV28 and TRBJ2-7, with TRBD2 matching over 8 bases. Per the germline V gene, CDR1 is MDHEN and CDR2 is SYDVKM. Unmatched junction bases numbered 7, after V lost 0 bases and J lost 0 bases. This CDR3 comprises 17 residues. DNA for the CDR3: TGTGCCAGCAGTTTATGGTTGGCGGGAGGAATCTCCTACGAGCAGTACTTC. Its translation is CASSLWLAGGISYEQYF.

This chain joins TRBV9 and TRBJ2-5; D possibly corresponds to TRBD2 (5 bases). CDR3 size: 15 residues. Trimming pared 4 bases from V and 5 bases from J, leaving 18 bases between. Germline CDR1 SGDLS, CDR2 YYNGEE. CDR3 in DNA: TGTGCCAGCAGCATGACGAGCGGCCCTACGGAGACCCAGTACTTC. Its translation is CASSMTSGPTETQYF. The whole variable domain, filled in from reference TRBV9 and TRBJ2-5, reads DSGVTQTPKHLITATGQRVTLRCSPRSGDLSVYWYQQSLDQGLQFLIQYYNGEERAKGNILERFSAQQFPDLHSELNLSSLELGDSALYFCASSMTSGPTETQYFGPGTRLLVL.

Written as DNA, the CDR3 is TGCGCCAGCAGCCAAGATACGGGACAGGGTGGGGATACGCAGTATTTT. It translates to CASSQDTGQGGDTQYF. The rearrangement uses TRBV4-1 and TRBJ2-3; TRBD1 matches 9 bases. Germline trimming cut 0 bases from V and 6 bases from J; bases unmatched to any gene: 7. The CDR3 totals 16 residues. Per the germline V gene, CDR1 is MGHRA and CDR2 is YSYEKL.

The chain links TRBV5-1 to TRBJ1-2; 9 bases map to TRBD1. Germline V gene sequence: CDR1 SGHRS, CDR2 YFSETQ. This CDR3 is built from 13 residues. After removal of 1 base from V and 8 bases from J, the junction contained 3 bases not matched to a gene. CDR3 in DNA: TGCGCCAGCAGCTTGAACAGGGGGCAAGGCTACACCTTC. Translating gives CASSLNRGQGYTF. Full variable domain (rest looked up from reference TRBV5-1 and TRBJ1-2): KAGVTQTPRYLIKTRGQQVTLSCSPISGHRSVSWYQQTPGQGLQFLFEYFSETQRNKGNFPGRFSGRQFSNSRSEMNVSTLELGDSALYLCASSLNRGQGYTFGSGTRLTVV.